This is a list of T cell receptor beta chains from one sample in a study of T cell responses to AZD1222 COVID-19 vaccine. Produced via immunoSEQ multiplex PCR; TCRdb's table is partial and in-frame only. The table shows 100,000 to 140,000 clones, with approximately 90% occurring only once. The material was peripheral blood, obtained on day 0 of AZD1222 vaccination. Receptors were obtained from an adult in good health. The conserved cysteine and the conserved F or W are not part of the CDR3 here. The order of the fields is J gene, V gene, CDR3 protein.

>TRBJ1-5|TRBV4-3
ASSHKIGQPQH
>TRBJ2-7|TRBV5-5
ASSLVGTATYEQY
>TRBJ2-2|TRBV29-1
SDPPPGEYGELF
>TRBJ2-5|TRBV6-2/TRBV6-3
ASSYFGKETQY
>TRBJ2-2|TRBV7-2
ASSSGRGSPNTGELF
>TRBJ1-2|TRBV6-5
ASSRDREAYGYT
>TRBJ1-2|TRBV20-1
SASEYGYT
>TRBJ1-6|TRBV4-3
ASSQDGQFSPLH
>TRBJ2-5|TRBV7-2
ASSWAQGETQY
>TRBJ2-3|TRBV2
ASSEEGSNTDTQY
>TRBJ2-7|TRBV5-1
ASTTGGSYEQY
>TRBJ1-2|TRBV5-1
ASSSTDNDDYGYT
>TRBJ2-3|TRBV4-2
ASSPARGRGDTDTQY
>TRBJ2-5|TRBV6-2/TRBV6-3
ASIPLGVGETQY
>TRBJ1-2|TRBV6-6
ATDTGGRGYT
>TRBJ1-3|TRBV18
ASSPVGGNSGNTIY
>TRBJ1-3|TRBV4-3
ASSRSSLYSGNTIY
>TRBJ1-1|TRBV13
ASSLAPGGKSF